This TCR beta chain comes out of a study of T cells in narcolepsy. About the research overall: Enrolled donors included narcolepsy type 1 or type 2 patients and healthy controls.

TCRdb's copy holds only in-frame clones and misses some; the assay was immunoSEQ multiplex PCR. The sample records about 27,000 clones, about 89% being singletons. Remarks on this clone: Its antigen is not known.

The V gene's germline CDR1 is SGHVS and CDR2 FNYEAQ. The CDR3 totals 15 residues. V lost 4 bases, J lost 6 bases, and 10 bases stayed unmatched. Notes on the study in general: No autoreactive T cell clone sequences appeared in some memory CD4+ repertoires.

The chain links TRBV7-6 to TRBJ2-7; TRBD2 agrees at 9 bases. The sequence derives from a human donor with narcolepsy. Sequencing was carried out using CD45RA- memory CD4+ T cells from PBMCs. The DNA for the CDR3 is TGTGCCAGCAGCTCCAAAGCGGGGGGCAGGGCCGAGCAGTACTTC. This codes for CASSSKAGGRAEQYF.